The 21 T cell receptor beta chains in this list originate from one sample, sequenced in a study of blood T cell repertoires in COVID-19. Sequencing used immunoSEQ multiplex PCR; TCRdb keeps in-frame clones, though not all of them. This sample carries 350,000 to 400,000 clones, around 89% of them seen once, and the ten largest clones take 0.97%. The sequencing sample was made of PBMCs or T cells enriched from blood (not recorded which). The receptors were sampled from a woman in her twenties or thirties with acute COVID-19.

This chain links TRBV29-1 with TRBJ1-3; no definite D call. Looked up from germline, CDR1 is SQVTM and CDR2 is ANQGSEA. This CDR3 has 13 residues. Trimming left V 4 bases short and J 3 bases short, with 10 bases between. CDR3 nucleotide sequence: TGCAGCGTTGTGCGGCGGGATGGAAACACCATATATTTT. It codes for CSVVRRDGNTIYF.

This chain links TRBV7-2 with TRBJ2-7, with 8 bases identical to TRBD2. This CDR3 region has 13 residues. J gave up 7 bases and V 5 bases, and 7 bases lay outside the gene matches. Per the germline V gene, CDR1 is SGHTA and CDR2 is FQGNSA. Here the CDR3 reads CASSPSGRREQYF. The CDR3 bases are TGTGCCAGCAGCCCTAGCGGGCGACGGGAGCAGTACTTC.

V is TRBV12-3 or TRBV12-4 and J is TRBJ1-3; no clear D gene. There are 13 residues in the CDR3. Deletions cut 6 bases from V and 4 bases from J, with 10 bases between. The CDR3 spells CASSPKLGNTIYF. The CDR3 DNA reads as TGTGCCAGCAGCCCCAAACTGGGAAACACCATATATTTT.

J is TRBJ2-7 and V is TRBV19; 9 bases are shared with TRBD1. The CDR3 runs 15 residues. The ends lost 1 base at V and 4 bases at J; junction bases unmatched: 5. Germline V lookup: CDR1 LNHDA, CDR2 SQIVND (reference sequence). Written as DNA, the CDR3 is TGTGCCAGTAGTATAGTGGGACAGGGATTTTACGAGCAGTACTTC. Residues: CASSIVGQGFYEQYF.

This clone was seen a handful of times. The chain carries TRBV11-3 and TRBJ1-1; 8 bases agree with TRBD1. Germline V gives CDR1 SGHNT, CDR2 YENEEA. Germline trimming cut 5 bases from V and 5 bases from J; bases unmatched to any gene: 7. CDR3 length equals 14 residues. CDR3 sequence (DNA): TGTGCCAGCAGCGACTACAGGGGGGGAACTGAAGCTTTCTTT. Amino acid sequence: CASSDYRGGTEAFF.

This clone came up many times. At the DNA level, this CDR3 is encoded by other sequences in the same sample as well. CDR3 loop: CASSLGQTYGYTF. The CDR3 DNA reads TGTGCCAGCAGTTTGGGGCAGACCTATGGCTACACCTTC. The V gene is TRBV28, the J gene TRBJ1-2; possible D gene TRBD1, 5 bases. Germline V lookup: CDR1 MDHEN, CDR2 SYDVKM. V gave up 3 bases and J gave up 4 bases, with 9 bases separating them. This CDR3 is 13 amino acids long.

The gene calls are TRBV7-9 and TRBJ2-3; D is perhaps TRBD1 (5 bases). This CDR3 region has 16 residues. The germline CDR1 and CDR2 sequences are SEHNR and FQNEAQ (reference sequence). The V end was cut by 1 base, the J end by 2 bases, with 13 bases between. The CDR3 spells CASSLGIDSYTDTQYF. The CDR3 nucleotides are TGTGCCAGCAGCTTAGGGATCGACAGCTACACAGATACGCAGTATTTT.

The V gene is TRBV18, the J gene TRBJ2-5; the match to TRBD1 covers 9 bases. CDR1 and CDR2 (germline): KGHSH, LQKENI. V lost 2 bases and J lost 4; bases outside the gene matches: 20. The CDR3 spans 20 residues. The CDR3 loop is CASSPKYGTGQGFSRETQYF. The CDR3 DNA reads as TGTGCCAGCTCACCAAAGTACGGAACGGGACAGGGTTTTTCGCGAGAGACCCAGTACTTC.

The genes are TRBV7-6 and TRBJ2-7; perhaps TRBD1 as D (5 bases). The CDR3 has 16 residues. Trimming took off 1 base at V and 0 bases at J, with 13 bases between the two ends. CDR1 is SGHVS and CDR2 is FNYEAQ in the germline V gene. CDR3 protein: CASSLVPQGSSYEQYF. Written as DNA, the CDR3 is TGTGCCAGCAGCTTAGTTCCGCAGGGTAGCTCCTACGAGCAGTACTTC.

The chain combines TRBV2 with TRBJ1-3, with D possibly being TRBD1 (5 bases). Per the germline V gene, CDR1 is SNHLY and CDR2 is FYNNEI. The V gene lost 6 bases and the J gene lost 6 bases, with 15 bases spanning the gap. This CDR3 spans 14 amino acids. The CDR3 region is CASRLEGLENTIYF. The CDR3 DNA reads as TGTGCCAGCAGGCTGGAGGGGCTAGAAAACACCATATATTTT.

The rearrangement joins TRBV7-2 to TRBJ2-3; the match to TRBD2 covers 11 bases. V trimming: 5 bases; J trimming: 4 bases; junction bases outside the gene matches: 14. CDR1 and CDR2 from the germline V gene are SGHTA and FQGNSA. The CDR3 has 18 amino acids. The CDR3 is CASSQYTLAGGDPDTQYF. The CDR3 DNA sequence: TGTGCCAGCAGCCAGTACACATTAGCGGGGGGGGACCCAGATACGCAGTATTTT.

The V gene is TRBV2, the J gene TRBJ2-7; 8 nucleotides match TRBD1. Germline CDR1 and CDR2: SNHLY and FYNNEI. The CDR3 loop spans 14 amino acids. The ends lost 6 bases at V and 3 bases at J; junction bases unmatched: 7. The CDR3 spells CASRTGTGDYEQYF. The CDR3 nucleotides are TGTGCCAGCAGGACCGGGACAGGCGACTACGAGCAGTACTTC.

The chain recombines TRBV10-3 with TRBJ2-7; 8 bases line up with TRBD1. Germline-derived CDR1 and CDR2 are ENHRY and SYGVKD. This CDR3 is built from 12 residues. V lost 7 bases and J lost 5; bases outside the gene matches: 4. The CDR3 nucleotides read TGTGCCATCATGAGGACAGGGCACGAGCAGTACTTC. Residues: CAIMRTGHEQYF.

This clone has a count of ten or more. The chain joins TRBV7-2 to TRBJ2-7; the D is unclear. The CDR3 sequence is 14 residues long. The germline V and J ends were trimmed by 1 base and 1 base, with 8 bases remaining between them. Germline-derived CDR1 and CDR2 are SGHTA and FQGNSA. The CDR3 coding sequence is TGTGCCAGCAGCTTAGTAGCTCGGTCCTACGAGCAGTACTTC. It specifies CASSLVARSYEQYF.

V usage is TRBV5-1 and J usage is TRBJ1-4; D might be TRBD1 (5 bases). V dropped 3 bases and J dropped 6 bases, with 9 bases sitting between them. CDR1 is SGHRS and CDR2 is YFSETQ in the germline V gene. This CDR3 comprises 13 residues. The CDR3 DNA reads TGCGCCAGCAGCTCAGGGTCTTATGAAAAACTGTTTTTT. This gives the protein CASSSGSYEKLFF.

CDR3 in DNA: TGTGCCAGCAGCGGCCGGTCCGGGGGCACTGAAGCTTTCTTT. Translating it yields CASSGRSGGTEAFF. V gene TRBV5-5 combines with J gene TRBJ1-1; D may be TRBD1 (5 bases). With 4 bases removed from V and 4 bases from J, the gap between germline ends came to 14 bases. Germline assignment: CDR1 SGHKS and CDR2 YYEKEE (reference sequence). The CDR3 sequence is 14 residues long. Complete variable domain (other parts from reference TRBV5-5 and TRBJ1-1): DAGVTQSPTHLIKTRGQQVTLRCSPISGHKSVSWYQQVLGQGPQFIFQYYEKEERGRGNFPDRFSARQFPNYSSELNVNALLLGDSALYLCASSGRSGGTEAFFGQGTRLTVV.

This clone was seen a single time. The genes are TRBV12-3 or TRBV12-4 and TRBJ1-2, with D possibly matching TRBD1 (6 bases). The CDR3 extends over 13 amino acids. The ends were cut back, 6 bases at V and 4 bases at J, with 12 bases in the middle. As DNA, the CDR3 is TGTGCCAGCAGCCTACAGGGTACCTATGGCTACACCTTC. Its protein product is CASSLQGTYGYTF.

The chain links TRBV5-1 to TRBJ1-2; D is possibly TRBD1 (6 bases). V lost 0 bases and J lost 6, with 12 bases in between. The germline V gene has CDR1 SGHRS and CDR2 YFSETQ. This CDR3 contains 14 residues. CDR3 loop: CASSLGQGYDGYTF. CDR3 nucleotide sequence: TGCGCCAGCAGCTTGGGGCAGGGGTACGATGGCTACACCTTC.

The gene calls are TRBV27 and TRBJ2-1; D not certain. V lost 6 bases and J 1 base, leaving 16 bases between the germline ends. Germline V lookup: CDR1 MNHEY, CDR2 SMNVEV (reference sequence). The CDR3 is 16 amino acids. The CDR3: CASSHNAGRSYNEQFF. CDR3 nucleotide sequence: TGTGCCAGCAGCCATAACGCAGGCAGGTCCTACAATGAGCAGTTCTTC.

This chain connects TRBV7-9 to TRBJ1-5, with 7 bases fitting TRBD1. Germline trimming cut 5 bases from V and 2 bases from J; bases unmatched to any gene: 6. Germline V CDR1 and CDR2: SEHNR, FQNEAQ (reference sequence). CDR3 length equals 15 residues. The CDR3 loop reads CASSLQGNGNQPQHF. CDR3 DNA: TGTGCCAGCAGCCTACAGGGGAATGGCAATCAGCCCCAGCATTTT.

The CDR3 protein is CAIMGLVQRAYEQYF. Here the CDR3 DNA reads TGTGCCATCATGGGACTAGTCCAAAGGGCCTACGAGCAGTACTTC. The genes are TRBV21-1 and TRBJ2-7; the table's D gene call, TRBD2, was not cross checked with the DNA. TRBV21-1 is a documented pseudogene. The CDR3 is made up of 15 amino acids.